Below, 12 T cell receptor beta chains from the same sample are listed, as sequenced in a study of a mutant IDH1 vaccine in newly diagnosed glioma listed by TCRdb under 2021. The time point label, read with the paper, signifies: week 23, last vaccination. Every vaccine dose consisted of 300 ug of a 20-mer mutant IDH1 peptide in Montanide, administered subcutaneously together with topical imiquimod. Their recognized antigens are unknown. Libraries came from the immunoSEQ multiplex PCR assay. The immuneACCESS repertoire file appears here via TCRdb, limited to in-frame rearrangements. These files lack a portion of the clones; in checked studies, under half of the deficit traces to unresolved V genes, and the cause of the others is not known. Across this sample there are around 76,000 clones, with more than 70% seen only once. 0.7% to 0.95% of the sample comes from the top ten. Sequences were derived from PBMCs, sampled from a glioma patient whose treatment included an IDH1 peptide vaccine. The origin of the receptors is a woman in her 50s with glioma.

The rearrangement joins TRBV5-1 to TRBJ2-1, with a possible D match to TRBD2 (6 bases). V gave up 7 bases and J gave up 2 bases, with 10 bases separating them. CDR3 length: 13 amino acids. Per the germline V gene, CDR1 is SGHRS and CDR2 is YFSETQ. The CDR3 spells CASGIAAYNEQFF. In nucleotides, the CDR3 is TGCGCCAGCGGGATAGCGGCCTACAATGAGCAGTTCTTC.

The CDR3 nucleotides read TGCGCCAGCAGCCCCGGACAGGCTTCTCTATATAACTATGGCTACACCTTC. Its translation: CASSPGQASLYNYGYTF. The rearrangement joins TRBV4-1 to TRBJ1-2, with 7 nucleotides matching TRBD1. Germline CDR1 MGHRA, CDR2 YSYEKL. The V gene end was trimmed by 4 bases and the J gene end by 1 base; junction bases not matched to a gene: 12. The CDR3 is made up of 17 amino acids.

Notes on this clone: Likely a read error: the CDR3 ends without its conserved phenylalanine or tryptophan. This chain's CDR3 is CASSTDRGELEQYI. CDR3 sequence (DNA): TGTGCCAGCAGCACGGACAGGGGGGAATTGGAGCAGTACATC. V and J are TRBV7-2 and TRBJ2-7; 10 bases map to TRBD1. This CDR3 comprises 14 residues. Trimming at V came to 5 bases and at J to 7 bases, leaving 8 bases not matched to a gene. The V gene's germline CDR1 is SGHTA and CDR2 FQGNSA.

DNA for the CDR3: TGTGCCAGCAGCCCCTGGGCCGGACTTCAGTACTTC. Its protein is CASSPWAGLQYF. This chain links TRBV7-6 with TRBJ2-7, with TRBD2 as a possible D gene (5 bases). The CDR3 spans 12 residues. The germline V and J ends were trimmed by 5 bases and 10 bases, with 15 bases remaining between them. Germline V gives CDR1 SGHVS, CDR2 FNYEAQ.

V and J are TRBV30 and TRBJ2-5, with a tentative D call TRBD1 (5 bases). TRBJ2-7 matches the DNA end more closely, so the J call is doubtful. The CDR3 spans 16 residues. Germline V lookup: CDR1 GTSNPN, CDR2 SVGIG (reference sequence). CDR3 sequence: CAWSPSTPGIGYEQYF. CDR3 bases: TGTGCCTGGAGTCCCTCAACCCCAGGGATCGGCTACGAGCAGTACTTC.

The chain combines TRBV10-3 with TRBJ2-7; 9 bases align to TRBD2. Looked up from germline, CDR1 is ENHRY and CDR2 is SYGVKD. The CDR3 is made up of 16 amino acids. With V trimmed by 5 bases and J by 1 base, 9 bases remained unmatched. Written as DNA, the CDR3 is TGTGCCATCAGTTCCCGGACTAGCGTTCGATCCTACGAGCAGTACTTC. It is translated as CAISSRTSVRSYEQYF.

In its sample, this clone was seen once. The rearrangement links TRBV7-2 to TRBJ2-5, with D perhaps TRBD2 (6 bases). Trimming removed 5 bases from V and 5 bases from J, with 15 bases in between. This CDR3 is built from 14 residues. CDR1 is SGHTA and CDR2 is FQGNSA in the germline V gene. The CDR3 protein is CASSHTTSSETQYF. The CDR3 nucleotides read TGTGCCAGCAGCCATACAACTAGCTCCGAGACCCAGTACTTC.

The V call is TRBV5-1, the J call TRBJ2-1, with 14 bases aligning to TRBD2. Germline CDR1 SGHRS, CDR2 YFSETQ. J gave up 7 bases and V 2 bases, and 8 bases lay outside the gene matches. The CDR3 is 17 residues long. This CDR3 reads CASSFPAGLAGGNEQFF. The CDR3, as DNA: TGCGCCAGCAGCTTCCCCGCCGGACTAGCGGGAGGAAATGAGCAGTTCTTC.

As to this clone: A junction boundary mismatches the germline segment, possibly from a read error. The rearrangement links TRBV5-1 to TRBJ2-1; TRBD2 aligns across 9 bases. The CDR3 contains 16 residues. CDR1 is SGHRS and CDR2 is YFSETQ in the germline V gene. The chain's CDR3 is CASSLEAGGVYDEQFF. The CDR3 DNA sequence: TGCGCCAGCAGCTTGGAGGCGGGAGGGGTCTACGATGAGCAGTTCTTC. Together with reference TRBV5-1 and TRBJ2-1, the CDR3 gives the full variable domain: KAGVTQTPRYLIKTRGQQVTLSCSPISGHRSVSWYQQTPGQGLQFLFEYFSETQRNKGNFPGRFSGRQFSNSRSEMNVSTLELGDSALYLCASSLEAGGVYDEQFFGPGTRLTVL.

V gene TRBV2 combines with J gene TRBJ2-7; D unresolved. Germline V gene data show CDR1 as SNHLY and CDR2 as FYNNEI. The ends were cut back, 5 bases at V and 13 bases at J, with 24 bases in the middle. CDR3 size: 14 residues. The CDR3, as DNA: TGTGCCAGCAGTTCCCGAGGAGACTTACTTACACACTACTTC. Translating it yields CASSSRGDLLTHYF.

The chain couples TRBV5-4 to TRBJ1-3, with 9 bases identical to TRBD1. CDR3 length: 17 residues. The germline V gene encodes CDR1 SGHNT and CDR2 YYREEE (reference sequence). Trimming at V came to 1 base and at J to 4 bases, leaving 9 bases not matched to a gene. The CDR3 coding sequence is TGTGCCAGCAGCTTGTCCCCGGGGACAGGGAGCGGAAACACCATATATTTT. Its protein is CASSLSPGTGSGNTIYF.

CDR3 region: CASSLAPSYAYQETQYF. CDR3 DNA: TGCGCCAGCAGCTTGGCCCCTTCCTATGCGTACCAAGAGACCCAGTACTTC. The J gene is TRBJ2-5, the V gene TRBV5-1; D unclear. The CDR3 spans 17 residues. Germline CDR1 and CDR2: SGHRS and YFSETQ. The V and J ends lost 0 bases and 0 bases respectively, with 15 bases between them.